This is a list of T cell receptor beta chains from one sample in a study of blood T cell repertoires in COVID-19. Measured with immunoSEQ multiplex PCR; TCRdb has only the in-frame clones, and not every one. The data contain approximately 100,000 clones, approximately 90% of them seen just once; the ten biggest clones take up about 0.89%. The specimen was peripheral blood. These receptors originate from a man aged 55 to 70 with acute or convalescent COVID-19. Each CDR3 is given with its conserved first and last residue. Fields, in order: D gene, clone size, J gene, V gene, CDR3 DNA, CDR3 protein. A D gene is named only where the DNA matches it firmly. Part of the rows lack a size; the others show once, few, many or a class for expanded clones.

d_call: -; clone_size: -; j_call: TRBJ1-6; v_call: TRBV7-8; cdr3_nt: TGTGCCAGCAGCTTAATGCAGGGGAATTCACCCCTCCACTTT; cdr3_aa: CASSLMQGNSPLHF
d_call: -; clone_size: -; j_call: TRBJ1-2; v_call: TRBV7-2; cdr3_nt: TGTGCCAGCAGCTTATCGACATATGGCTACACCTTC; cdr3_aa: CASSLSTYGYTF
d_call: -; clone_size: -; j_call: TRBJ1-2; v_call: TRBV5-1; cdr3_nt: TGCGCCAGCAGCTTGGCCGGGAAAACTGATGGCTACACCTTC; cdr3_aa: CASSLAGKTDGYTF
d_call: TRBD2; clone_size: -; j_call: TRBJ2-3; v_call: TRBV3-1/TRBV3-2; cdr3_nt: TGTGCCAGCAGCCAGCTAGGGACTATCACAGATACGCAGTATTTT; cdr3_aa: CASSQLGTITDTQYF
d_call: -; clone_size: -; j_call: TRBJ2-1; v_call: TRBV14; cdr3_nt: TGTGCCAGCAGCCCCAGGCACCGAACCCCGGGGTACAATGAGCAGTTCTTC; cdr3_aa: CASSPRHRTPGYNEQFF
d_call: -; clone_size: -; j_call: TRBJ1-4; v_call: TRBV2; cdr3_nt: TGTGCCAGCAGTGAAGAGAGGAGTTTTAATGAAAAACTGTTTTTT; cdr3_aa: CASSEERSFNEKLFF
d_call: TRBD1; clone_size: -; j_call: TRBJ1-1; v_call: TRBV28; cdr3_nt: TGTGCCAGCAGTTTACGCGGGACAGGGAACACTGAAGCTTTCTTT; cdr3_aa: CASSLRGTGNTEAFF
d_call: TRBD1; clone_size: -; j_call: TRBJ1-4; v_call: TRBV30; cdr3_nt: TGTGCCTGGACCGGAGGGACAGCGACTTCAACTAATGAAAAACTGTTTTTT; cdr3_aa: CAWTGGTATSTNEKLFF
d_call: TRBD1; clone_size: -; j_call: TRBJ2-5; v_call: TRBV5-1; cdr3_nt: TGCGCCAGCAGCTTAAGACAGGGGAGGAGAGAGACCCAGTACTTC; cdr3_aa: CASSLRQGRRETQYF
d_call: TRBD2; clone_size: -; j_call: TRBJ2-1; v_call: TRBV10-2; cdr3_nt: TGCGCCAGCAGTGACCCCGGTGTGAGCGGGGGTTACAATGAGCAGTTCTTC; cdr3_aa: CASSDPGVSGGYNEQFF
d_call: -; clone_size: -; j_call: TRBJ1-1; v_call: TRBV27; cdr3_nt: TGTGCCAGCAGTATGCAGTCCCTGCCGGGGAACACTGAAGCTTTCTTT; cdr3_aa: CASSMQSLPGNTEAFF
d_call: TRBD1; clone_size: -; j_call: TRBJ1-2; v_call: TRBV7-9; cdr3_nt: TGTGCCAGCAGCTTAGCGGGGGGACAGTCACTATATGGCTACACCTTC; cdr3_aa: CASSLAGGQSLYGYTF
d_call: TRBD2; clone_size: -; j_call: TRBJ2-7; v_call: TRBV19; cdr3_nt: TGTGCCAGTAGTATGGGACTAGCGGGAAGATTTGGGGACGAGCAGTACTTC; cdr3_aa: CASSMGLAGRFGDEQYF
d_call: -; clone_size: -; j_call: TRBJ2-7; v_call: TRBV12-3/TRBV12-4; cdr3_nt: TGTGCCAGCAGGGGACTCGTCGACGAGCAGTACTTC; cdr3_aa: CASRGLVDEQYF
d_call: TRBD2; clone_size: once; j_call: TRBJ2-7; v_call: TRBV2; cdr3_nt: TGTGCCAGCGGACTAGCGGAGATCTACGAGCAGTACTTC; cdr3_aa: CASGLAEIYEQYF
d_call: TRBD1; clone_size: -; j_call: TRBJ1-5; v_call: TRBV11-2; cdr3_nt: TGTGCCAGCAGCTTAGGAGAGGGCCAGGGGGCATGGCAGCCCCAGCATTTT; cdr3_aa: CASSLGEGQGAWQPQHF
d_call: -; clone_size: -; j_call: TRBJ2-2; v_call: TRBV24-1; cdr3_nt: TGTGCCACCAGTGACCAGCAAACCGGGACACCTACCGGGGAGCTGTTTTTT; cdr3_aa: CATSDQQTGTPTGELFF
d_call: -; clone_size: -; j_call: TRBJ1-5; v_call: TRBV5-6; cdr3_nt: TGTGCCAGCAGCTTGCGGAGGAATAGCAATCAGCCCCAGCATTTT; cdr3_aa: CASSLRRNSNQPQHF
d_call: -; clone_size: -; j_call: TRBJ1-6; v_call: TRBV5-7; cdr3_nt: TGTGCCAGCAGAGGCACAGGGCGGGATTCACCCCTCCACTTT; cdr3_aa: CASRGTGRDSPLHF
d_call: -; clone_size: -; j_call: TRBJ1-5; v_call: TRBV30; cdr3_nt: TGTGCCTGGAATAGGGGCGATCAGCCCCAGCATTTT; cdr3_aa: CAWNRGDQPQHF
d_call: -; clone_size: -; j_call: TRBJ2-1; v_call: TRBV11-3; cdr3_nt: TGTGCCAGCAGCTTAGACGGGGTGTTAACTGAGCAGTTCTTC; cdr3_aa: CASSLDGVLTEQFF
d_call: TRBD1; clone_size: -; j_call: TRBJ2-1; v_call: TRBV9; cdr3_nt: TGTGCCAGCAGCGCAGCTATGGTCAGACAGGGTGAGCAGTTCTTC; cdr3_aa: CASSAAMVRQGEQFF
d_call: TRBD1; clone_size: -; j_call: TRBJ1-1; v_call: TRBV11-2; cdr3_nt: TGTGCCAGCAGCCTCTGGACAGGGGAAGCTTTCTTT; cdr3_aa: CASSLWTGEAFF
d_call: -; clone_size: -; j_call: TRBJ2-7; v_call: TRBV20-1; cdr3_nt: TGCAGTGCACGAGATATCTACGAGCAGTACTTC; cdr3_aa: CSARDIYEQYF
d_call: -; clone_size: -; j_call: TRBJ1-2; v_call: TRBV29-1; cdr3_nt: TGCAGCGTTGAACCCCGAGCAACCTATGGCTACACCTTC; cdr3_aa: CSVEPRATYGYTF
d_call: -; clone_size: -; j_call: TRBJ1-3; v_call: TRBV30; cdr3_nt: TGTGCCTGGAGTCCAAACTCTGGAAACACCATATATTTT; cdr3_aa: CAWSPNSGNTIYF
d_call: TRBD2; clone_size: -; j_call: TRBJ2-7; v_call: TRBV2; cdr3_nt: TGTGCCAGCAGGGCGACTAGCGGGAGTCGGGACGAGCAGTACTTC; cdr3_aa: CASRATSGSRDEQYF
d_call: TRBD2; clone_size: -; j_call: TRBJ2-1; v_call: TRBV6-6; cdr3_nt: TGTGCCAGCAGTGACGGGACTAGCTCCTACAATGAGCAGTTCTTC; cdr3_aa: CASSDGTSSYNEQFF
d_call: -; clone_size: -; j_call: TRBJ1-5; v_call: TRBV6-5; cdr3_nt: TGTGCCAGCAGACCCGACAGGAATAGCAATCAGCCCCAGCATTTT; cdr3_aa: CASRPDRNSNQPQHF
d_call: -; clone_size: -; j_call: TRBJ1-3; v_call: TRBV10-3; cdr3_nt: TGTGCCATCAGTGATTCCAGAACTGGAAACACCATATATTTT; cdr3_aa: CAISDSRTGNTIYF
d_call: -; clone_size: -; j_call: TRBJ1-2; v_call: TRBV27; cdr3_nt: TGTGCCAGCAGTTTATTAAGTTTAGGCGGACAGATTTATGGCTACACCTTC; cdr3_aa: CASSLLSLGGQIYGYTF
d_call: -; clone_size: -; j_call: TRBJ2-4; v_call: TRBV7-7; cdr3_nt: TGTGCCAGCAGCCCCTCAACAGGATATCTAGCCAAAAACATTCAGTACTTC; cdr3_aa: CASSPSTGYLAKNIQYF
d_call: TRBD2; clone_size: -; j_call: TRBJ2-1; v_call: TRBV6-5; cdr3_nt: TGTGCCAGCAGCCTACCCGGGACTAGATCCTTCTTC; cdr3_aa: CASSLPGTRSFF
d_call: TRBD1; clone_size: -; j_call: TRBJ1-2; v_call: TRBV27; cdr3_nt: TGTGCCAGCAGTTCCACAGGGGGCGGTCTAAGAGATACGTATGGCTACACCTTC; cdr3_aa: CASSSTGGGLRDTYGYTF